This TCR beta chain was identified in a study of blood T cell repertoires in COVID-19. Study in general: Material from acute and convalescent COVID-19 was sourced from the United States, Italy and Spain. Sources were T cells, B-cell-depleted T cells, or PBMCs; the material itself was cDNA or gDNA.

The CDR3 runs 14 residues. Germline V CDR1 and CDR2: SGHAT, FQNNGV. The V and J ends lost 3 bases and 5 bases, in that order; junction bases with no gene match: 5. Authors' processing steps: Reference gene primer amplification gave estimated nucleated cell counts. The table came from immunoSEQ multiplex PCR; TCRdb's copy has only in-frame clones and leaves some out. V and J calls and clone size are given by that table; D and trimming were obtained from the DNA. Among 30,000 to 45,000 clones listed, 90% were seen once. The TCR comes from a man aged 70 or older with acute or convalescent COVID-19. Sequencing was performed on peripheral blood. The V and J genes are TRBV11-2 and TRBJ2-3; 7 bases are shared with TRBD1. CDR3: CASSFTGVIDTQYF. The CDR3 DNA sequence: TGTGCCAGCAGCTTTACAGGGGTTATAGATACGCAGTATTTT.